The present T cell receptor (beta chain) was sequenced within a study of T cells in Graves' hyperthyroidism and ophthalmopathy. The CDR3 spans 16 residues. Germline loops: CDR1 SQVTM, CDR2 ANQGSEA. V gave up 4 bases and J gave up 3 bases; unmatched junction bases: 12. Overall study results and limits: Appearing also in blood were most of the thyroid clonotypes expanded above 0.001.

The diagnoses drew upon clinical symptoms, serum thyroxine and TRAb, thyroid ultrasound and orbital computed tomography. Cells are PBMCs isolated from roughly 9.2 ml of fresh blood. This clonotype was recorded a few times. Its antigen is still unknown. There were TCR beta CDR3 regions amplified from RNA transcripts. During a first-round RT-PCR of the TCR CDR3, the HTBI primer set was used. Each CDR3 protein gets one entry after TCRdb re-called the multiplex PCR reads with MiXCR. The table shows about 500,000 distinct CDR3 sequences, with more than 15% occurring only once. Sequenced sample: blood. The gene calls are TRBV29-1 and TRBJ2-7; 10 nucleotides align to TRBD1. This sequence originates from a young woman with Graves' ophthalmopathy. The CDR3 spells CSVARRYGTGDYEQYF. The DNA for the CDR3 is TGCAGCGTTGCCAGAAGGTACGGGACAGGGGACTACGAGCAGTACTTC.